These T cell receptor beta chains were read from a single sample in a study of blood T cell repertoires in COVID-19. Sequencing used immunoSEQ multiplex PCR; TCRdb keeps in-frame clones, though not all of them. The table shows about 99,000 clones, with under 90% occurring only once. The sample consisted of peripheral blood. The receptors originated from a human donor in a cohort sampled during active or convalescent COVID-19. The conserved cysteine and the conserved F or W are not part of the CDR3 here. Each record gives: V gene, clone size, CDR3 length, CDR3 protein. Size is omitted from some rows. Given values are once, few, many or a class for expanded clones.

v_call: TRBV28; clone_size: NA; cdr3_length: 11; cdr3_aa: AVGIGMNTEAF
v_call: TRBV15; clone_size: NA; cdr3_length: 14; cdr3_aa: ATSRVGSSYNSPLH
v_call: TRBV19; clone_size: NA; cdr3_length: 13; cdr3_aa: ASSATLGTNYGYT
v_call: TRBV20-1; clone_size: NA; cdr3_length: 9; cdr3_aa: SALADNEQF
v_call: TRBV7-2; clone_size: NA; cdr3_length: 14; cdr3_aa: ASSLAGGGRENGYT
v_call: TRBV6-5; clone_size: NA; cdr3_length: 12; cdr3_aa: ASSLDRRKYGYT
v_call: TRBV7-9; clone_size: once; cdr3_length: 12; cdr3_aa: ASSERPNTGELF
v_call: TRBV6-5; clone_size: NA; cdr3_length: 13; cdr3_aa: ASSYSGQGVHEQY
v_call: TRBV5-1; clone_size: NA; cdr3_length: 15; cdr3_aa: ASSSAGGVSNTGELF
v_call: TRBV7-9; clone_size: NA; cdr3_length: 15; cdr3_aa: ASSSPPSTGPNTEAF
v_call: TRBV3-1/TRBV3-2; clone_size: NA; cdr3_length: 12; cdr3_aa: ASSQVRGSYEQY
v_call: TRBV6-2/TRBV6-3; clone_size: few; cdr3_length: 11; cdr3_aa: ASSVQGNTEAF
v_call: TRBV3-1/TRBV3-2; clone_size: NA; cdr3_length: 12; cdr3_aa: ASSPTGLVGEQY
v_call: TRBV14; clone_size: NA; cdr3_length: 14; cdr3_aa: ASSQEGAGGAYGYT
v_call: TRBV11-2; clone_size: NA; cdr3_length: 14; cdr3_aa: ASSATSGGAGDTQY
v_call: TRBV9; clone_size: NA; cdr3_length: 11; cdr3_aa: ASSVSRNQPQH
v_call: TRBV24-1; clone_size: NA; cdr3_length: 11; cdr3_aa: ATSPTGANVLT
v_call: TRBV29-1; clone_size: NA; cdr3_length: 13; cdr3_aa: SVESSPQGGPEAF
v_call: TRBV6-2/TRBV6-3; clone_size: few; cdr3_length: 12; cdr3_aa: ASSYRGLGDTQY
v_call: TRBV2; clone_size: once; cdr3_length: 12; cdr3_aa: ASTRGDSSYEQY
v_call: TRBV7-2; clone_size: NA; cdr3_length: 14; cdr3_aa: ASSPMVGTGGEKLF
v_call: TRBV10-1; clone_size: NA; cdr3_length: 11; cdr3_aa: ASSFYRETEAF